The sequence of this TCR beta chain was determined in a study of post-analysis software for immune sequencing data. Study conclusions and caveats: A few TRBV segments appeared more often in patients than in controls, and TRBV5-6, TRBV5-1 and TRBV20-1 were among these.

TCR beta libraries were prepared from cDNA with unique molecular identifiers. MiXCR, run by TCRdb on the PCR reads, gives a single entry per CDR3 protein. The sample consists of hundreds of thousands of distinct CDR3 sequences, 25% to 30% of them appearing once. A remark on this clonotype: Its antigen is currently unknown.

CDR3 length equals 15 residues. CDR1 is SGHRS and CDR2 is YFSETQ in the germline V gene. The source is a girl aged 10-17 years with multiple sclerosis. The chain joins TRBV5-1 to TRBJ2-7; 8 positions match TRBD1. The J call is doubtful: the DNA matches TRBJ2-5 better. Sample: blood. This CDR3 is CASSGGTGRTGTQYF. CDR3 sequence (DNA): TGCGCCAGCAGCGGGGGGACAGGTCGGACGGGGACCCAGTACTTC.